Shown below are 10 T cell receptor beta chains from a single sample sequenced in a study of blood T cells in healthy people across ages. The authors ran a second PCR of about 6 to 11 cycles using a sample-barcoded 5' primer and a J-beta primer mix. From the 5' RACE reads, TCRdb called clonotypes with MiXCR, one entry per CDR3 protein. The table lists about 900,000 distinct CDR3 sequences, less than 80% of them singletons, with about 30% in the top ten. Sequencing was done on a sample of blood. All receptors come from a man aged 25 to 40 in good health.

This clonotype came up a few times. The chain carries TRBV7-2 and TRBJ1-1; D gene ambiguous. V gave up 1 base and J gave up 2 bases, with 11 bases separating them. The germline gives CDR1 SGHTA, CDR2 FQGNSA. The length of the CDR3 is 15 residues. CDR3 coding DNA: TGTGCCAGCAGCTTAGTTGGTGGTACAAACACTGAAGCTTTCTTT. This codes for CASSLVGGTNTEAFF. Full variable domain (remainder filled in from reference TRBV7-2 and TRBJ1-1): GAGVSQSPSNKVTEKGKDVELRCDPISGHTALYWYRQSLGQGLEFLIYFQGNSAPDKSGLPSDRFSAERTGGSVSTLTIQRTQQEDSAVYLCASSLVGGTNTEAFFGQGTRLTVV.

The rearrangement joins TRBV6-1 to TRBJ2-3; tentatively, D is TRBD1 or TRBD2 (5 bases each). Trimming removed 3 bases from V and 0 bases from J, with 10 bases in between. CDR1 is MNHNS and CDR2 is SASEGT in the germline V gene. The CDR3 sequence is 15 residues long. The chain's CDR3 is CASSDGAQSTDTQYF. The DNA for the CDR3 is TGTGCCAGCAGTGACGGGGCCCAGAGCACAGATACGCAGTATTTT.

This chain connects TRBV7-9 to TRBJ2-3; 11 bases fit TRBD2. Losses at the gene ends were 4 bases for V and 4 bases for J; bases not matched to a gene: 7. This CDR3 has 16 residues. Germline assignment: CDR1 SEHNR and CDR2 FQNEAQ (reference sequence). As DNA, the CDR3 is TGTGCCAGCAGCTCAATAGCGGGGGGGAACGCAGATACGCAGTATTTT. As protein: CASSSIAGGNADTQYF.

The rearrangement uses TRBV14 and TRBJ2-1; the D call may be TRBD1 or TRBD2 (5 bases each). Germline V lookup: CDR1 SGHDN, CDR2 FVKESK. The V and J ends lost 0 bases and 14 bases respectively, with 17 bases between them. The CDR3 runs to 14 residues. DNA for the CDR3: TGTGCCAGCAGCCAAGAAGGGATTGCTTGGGGGAAGTTCTTC. This codes for CASSQEGIAWGKFF.

The rearrangement joins TRBV20-1 to TRBJ2-5, with D possibly matching TRBD2 (6 bases). The better agreement between TRBJ2-7 and the DNA end casts doubt on the J call. The CDR3 is 14 residues long. Germline CDR1 DFQATT, CDR2 SNEGSKA (reference sequence). The CDR3 bases are TGCGGCGGACCGCCGATTGGAGGGAACTACGAGCAGTACTTC. Amino acid sequence: CGGPPIGGNYEQYF.

V is TRBV7-9 and J is TRBJ2-3; perhaps TRBD1 as D (6 bases). The V gene lost 1 base and the J gene lost 4 bases, with 9 bases spanning the gap. In germline, CDR1 is SEHNR, CDR2 FQNEAQ (reference sequence). This CDR3 region has 14 residues. Here the CDR3 DNA reads TGTGCCAGCAGCTTAGAAGGACAGTCAGATACGCAGTATTTT. Its translation: CASSLEGQSDTQYF. Full variable domain (remainder filled in from reference TRBV7-9 and TRBJ2-3): DTGVSQNPRHKITKRGQNVTFRCDPISEHNRLYWYRQTLGQGPEFLTYFQNEAQLEKSRLLSDRFSAERPKGSFSTLEIQRTEQGDSAMYLCASSLEGQSDTQYFGPGTRLTVL.

CDR3 sequence (DNA): TGCAGTGCCCGCCCGGGGCACCTACCCTACGAGCAGTACTTC. Protein product: CSARPGHLPYEQYF. The chain employs TRBV20-1 and TRBJ2-7; D is tentatively TRBD1 or TRBD2 (5 bases each). This CDR3 region has 14 residues. The germline V gene has CDR1 DFQATT and CDR2 SNEGSKA (reference sequence). V was cut by 6 bases and J by 2 bases, with 17 bases left in between.

The J gene is TRBJ1-2, the V gene TRBV18; D is perhaps TRBD1 (5 bases). V gave up 2 bases and J gave up 7 bases, with 11 bases separating them. The CDR3 is made up of 13 amino acids. Germline-derived CDR1 and CDR2 are KGHSH and LQKENI. The CDR3 region is CASSPTTEGGYTF. The CDR3 region has the DNA TGTGCCAGCTCACCAACGACAGAGGGTGGCTACACCTTC.

Written as DNA, the CDR3 is TGTGCCAATGACGGTAATAGCACCTACAATGAGCAGTTCTTC. Encoded protein: CANDGNSTYNEQFF. The V and J genes are TRBV2 and TRBJ2-1; D gene ambiguous. The CDR3 consists of 14 residues. The V gene lost 10 bases and the J gene lost 2 bases, with 15 bases spanning the gap. Germline V gene data show CDR1 as SNHLY and CDR2 as FYNNEI.

V is TRBV29-1 and J is TRBJ1-5; the D gene is possibly TRBD1 (5 bases). Deletions cut 7 bases from V and 2 bases from J, with 18 bases between. Germline loops: CDR1 SQVTM, CDR2 ANQGSEA. The CDR3 sequence is 15 residues long. The CDR3 region is CSALTGRGGNQPQHF. For the CDR3, the DNA is TGCAGCGCCCTAACGGGCCGAGGGGGCAATCAGCCCCAGCATTTT.